The clone carrying this T cell receptor (beta chain) was detected only a few times. Its antigen remains unknown. The data originate from a study of cytomegalovirus exposure and HLA in healthy donors. Study conclusions and caveats: When a later analysis compared HLA-associated TCR beta chains with equally common others, the HLA-associated chains turned out to be more clonally expanded and to have lower generation probabilities.

This PCR relied on a set of 60 Vbeta primers and 13 Jbeta primers. Sequencing was performed with immunoSEQ multiplex PCR; in TCRdb, only in-frame clones are kept and a portion is missing. The sample has some 98,000 clones; roughly a tenth are singletons. Between the trimmed V and J ends, which lost 0 bases and 5 bases, there was a span of 18 bases. CDR1 GTSNPN and CDR2 SVGIG come from the germline V gene (reference sequence). CDR3 size: 16 residues. The V call is TRBV30, the J call TRBJ2-3; D is unclear. The TCR was taken from a man aged 50 to 60 in good health and CMV-seropositive. The sequenced material came from PBMCs. The CDR3 DNA is TGTGCCTGGAGTGTAGTACCGTCCCTAGGTGGAGATACGCAGTATTTT. It specifies CAWSVVPSLGGDTQYF. Full variable domain (outside the CDR3, taken from reference TRBV30 and TRBJ2-3): SQTIHQWPATLVQPVGSPLSLECTVEGTSNPNLYWYRQAAGRGLQLLFYSVGIGQISSEVPQNLSASRPQDRQFILSSKKLLLSDSGFYLCAWSVVPSLGGDTQYFGPGTRLTVL.